Listed below are T cell receptor beta chains from one sample, sequenced in a study of CD8 T cells in ankylosing spondylitis. TCRdb used MiXCR to reprocess the 5' RACE reads, holding one entry per CDR3 protein. Of 250,000 to 350,000 distinct CDR3 sequences in the sample, around 20% were seen once. The sequencing input was blood, either unsorted or a sorted T cell fraction (not recorded which). All receptors come from a male donor with ankylosing spondylitis or in good health (not recorded which). Both conserved end residues are part of each CDR3. D genes are given only for firm matches. Only some rows state a clone size, as once, few, many or a class for expanded clones.

D: .; J: TRBJ1-2; V: TRBV25-1; size: few; DNA: TGTGCCAGCAGCGACGGGGTCTATGGCTACACCTTC; CDR3: CASSDGVYGYTF
D: .; J: TRBJ1-2; V: TRBV12-3/TRBV12-4; size: many; DNA: TGTGCCAGCTCCCTGGGGAGCTATGGCTACACCTTC; CDR3: CASSLGSYGYTF
D: TRBD2; J: TRBJ2-1; V: TRBV7-3; size: .; DNA: TGTGCCAGCAGCTTACGGGGGACTAGCGGATACAATGAGCAGTTCTTC; CDR3: CASSLRGTSGYNEQFF
D: TRBD2; J: TRBJ2-1; V: TRBV3-1; size: .; DNA: TGTGCCAGCAGCTTCCTAGCGGGGAGCCACAATGAGCAGTTCTTC; CDR3: CASSFLAGSHNEQFF
D: .; J: TRBJ2-5; V: TRBV28; size: .; DNA: TGTGCCAGCAGTTCCCGGGCAGGGGTAGAGACCCAGTACTTC; CDR3: CASSSRAGVETQYF
D: .; J: TRBJ1-1; V: TRBV7-6; size: few; DNA: TGTGCCAGCAGCTTAAGGGGGGGGGACACTGAAGCTTTCTTT; CDR3: CASSLRGGDTEAFF
D: TRBD2; J: TRBJ2-2; V: TRBV7-2; size: .; DNA: TGTGCCAGCAGCTCTGTACCGGGAGGGGGGTCCGGGGAGCTGTTTTTT; CDR3: CASSSVPGGGSGELFF
D: TRBD1; J: TRBJ2-3; V: TRBV20-1; size: .; DNA: TGCAGTGCTAGGCAGACAGGGGGCTTGGCAGATACGCAGTATTTT; CDR3: CSARQTGGLADTQYF
D: .; J: TRBJ2-2; V: TRBV20-1; size: many; DNA: TGCAGTGCTAACCAGAACACCGGGGAGCTGTTTTTT; CDR3: CSANQNTGELFF
D: .; J: TRBJ1-1; V: TRBV6-5; size: many; DNA: TGTGCCAGCAGTTACTCCTTCGGCAGGGCGGGCACTGAAGCTTTCTTT; CDR3: CASSYSFGRAGTEAFF
D: .; J: TRBJ1-4; V: TRBV12-3/TRBV12-4; size: many; DNA: TGTGCCAGCAGTCCCCTCCAGGGGGAAAAACTGTTTTTT; CDR3: CASSPLQGEKLFF
D: .; J: TRBJ2-3; V: TRBV5-1; size: .; DNA: TGCGCCAGCAGCTTCGTCACCGGAGGTGGCACAGATACGCAGTATTTT; CDR3: CASSFVTGGGTDTQYF
D: .; J: TRBJ1-6; V: TRBV12-3/TRBV12-4; size: many; DNA: TGTGCCAGCGGGGCTTTACAGGGCCGCGATTCACCCCTCCACTTT; CDR3: CASGALQGRDSPLHF
D: TRBD1; J: TRBJ1-1; V: TRBV20-1; size: .; DNA: TGCAGTGCTAGCCCTCGGACAGGGTCCACTGAAGCTTTCTTT; CDR3: CSASPRTGSTEAFF
D: .; J: TRBJ2-3; V: TRBV20-1; size: .; DNA: TGCAGTGCCCCAAGGTCCAGTACGCAGTATTTT; CDR3: CSAPRSSTQYF
D: .; J: TRBJ2-1; V: TRBV27; size: .; DNA: TGTGCCAGCAGTCGAACTCCGGCGGGCTACAATGAGCAGTTCTTC; CDR3: CASSRTPAGYNEQFF
D: .; J: TRBJ2-3; V: TRBV20-1; size: many; DNA: TGCAGTGCCCCGTTAGGGCAGCCAGATACGCAGTATTTT; CDR3: CSAPLGQPDTQYF
D: .; J: TRBJ1-1; V: TRBV25-1; size: many; DNA: TGTGCCAGCAGTGAGGGGCTGGCTGAAGCTTTCTTT; CDR3: CASSEGLAEAFF
D: .; J: TRBJ1-2; V: TRBV29-1; size: .; DNA: TGCAGCGTTCACTCGGGTGGCTACACCTTC; CDR3: CSVHSGGYTF
D: .; J: TRBJ2-3; V: TRBV20-1; size: .; DNA: TGCAGTGCTAGAGTCTGGACCCTTGCAGATACGCAGTATTTT; CDR3: CSARVWTLADTQYF
D: .; J: TRBJ1-1; V: TRBV6-1; size: .; DNA: TGTGCCAGCAAGATGGGGCTGGGAGTCCCTGAAGCTTTCTTT; CDR3: CASKMGLGVPEAFF
D: .; J: TRBJ2-3; V: TRBV5-1; size: .; DNA: TGCGCCAGCTCCAGGGGGGCTCCCAAACCCGATACGCAGTATTTT; CDR3: CASSRGAPKPDTQYF
D: .; J: TRBJ2-3; V: TRBV25-1; size: .; DNA: TGTGCCAGCAGTGAACCGGGGGCGAAGACAGATACGCAGTATTTT; CDR3: CASSEPGAKTDTQYF
D: .; J: TRBJ2-1; V: TRBV27; size: few; DNA: TGTGCCAGCAGCCGAGGACGGACCTCGGCATACAATGAGCAGTTCTTC; CDR3: CASSRGRTSAYNEQFF
D: TRBD1; J: TRBJ2-2; V: TRBV6-1; size: few; DNA: TGTGCCAGCCGCCGGGACAGGGTCACCGGGGAGCTGTTTTTT; CDR3: CASRRDRVTGELFF
D: .; J: TRBJ1-1; V: TRBV7-9; size: .; DNA: TGTGCCAGCAGCCTAGGGGACTCCAAGAACACTGAAGCTTTCTTT; CDR3: CASSLGDSKNTEAFF
D: TRBD2; J: TRBJ2-1; V: TRBV7-3; size: .; DNA: TGTGCCAGCAGCCAGTTAGCGGGAGGGTCCCCCTACAATGAGCAGTTCTTC; CDR3: CASSQLAGGSPYNEQFF
D: .; J: TRBJ1-4; V: TRBV20-1; size: many; DNA: TGCAGTGCTAGAGAGGAGTTGGAAAAACTGTTTTTT; CDR3: CSAREELEKLFF
D: .; J: TRBJ2-5; V: TRBV12-3/TRBV12-4; size: few; DNA: TGTGCCAGCAGTTTCGGAGGGGCGGGGGAGACCCAGTACTTC; CDR3: CASSFGGAGETQYF
D: .; J: TRBJ2-1; V: TRBV20-1; size: few; DNA: TGCAGTGCTAGCGGGTGGAAAAGAGACAATGAGCAGTTCTTC; CDR3: CSASGWKRDNEQFF
D: .; J: TRBJ1-3; V: TRBV6-5; size: few; DNA: TGTGCCAGCAGTTACTCCAGGGTTGGAAACACCATATATTTT; CDR3: CASSYSRVGNTIYF
D: .; J: TRBJ1-4; V: TRBV27; size: few; DNA: TGTGCCAGCAGTACCGGGCTACCCGGTGAAAAACTGTTTTTT; CDR3: CASSTGLPGEKLFF
D: TRBD1; J: TRBJ2-1; V: TRBV18; size: once; DNA: TGTGCCAGCTCACCAGAGAGACAGGGCCGATACAATGAGCAGTTCTTC; CDR3: CASSPERQGRYNEQFF
D: .; J: TRBJ2-2; V: TRBV7-8; size: .; DNA: TGTGCCAGCAGCTTAGATCGGCGGGGTGACTCCGGGGAGCTGTTTTTT; CDR3: CASSLDRRGDSGELFF
D: .; J: TRBJ2-1; V: TRBV10-3; size: few; DNA: TGTGCCATCAGATCCGGGATGCATACTTACAATGAGCAGTTCTTC; CDR3: CAIRSGMHTYNEQFF
D: TRBD2; J: TRBJ2-1; V: TRBV7-3; size: .; DNA: TGTGCCAGCAGCCCCCGGGGGGACCCCTACAATGAGCAGTTCTTC; CDR3: CASSPRGDPYNEQFF
D: TRBD2; J: TRBJ2-3; V: TRBV12-3/TRBV12-4; size: few; DNA: TGTGCCAGCAGGCCCCTCGCGGGAGATGGTGGAGATACGCAGTATTTT; CDR3: CASRPLAGDGGDTQYF
D: .; J: TRBJ1-1; V: TRBV24-1; size: .; DNA: TGTGCCACCAGCGGAGGGACCACTGAAGCTTTCTTT; CDR3: CATSGGTTEAFF
D: .; J: TRBJ2-1; V: TRBV24-1; size: few; DNA: TGTGCCACCAGTGATTTCGGCTCCCGGGACTACAATGAGCAGTTCTTC; CDR3: CATSDFGSRDYNEQFF
D: .; J: TRBJ1-6; V: TRBV28; size: few; DNA: TGTGCCAGCAGTTTTTCGAGACAGTATAATTCACCCCTCCACTTT; CDR3: CASSFSRQYNSPLHF
D: .; J: TRBJ2-4; V: TRBV9; size: .; DNA: TGTGCCAGCAGCGTAGATGGGGGACTAGCCAAAAACATTCAGTACTTC; CDR3: CASSVDGGLAKNIQYF
D: .; J: TRBJ2-1; V: TRBV6-5; size: .; DNA: TGTGCCAGCAGTCTTACTCCGGATAATGAGCAGTTCTTC; CDR3: CASSLTPDNEQFF
D: .; J: TRBJ2-3; V: TRBV20-1; size: many; DNA: TGCAGTGCTGTTCGTCCAGATACGCAGTATTTT; CDR3: CSAVRPDTQYF
D: .; J: TRBJ2-1; V: TRBV5-1; size: many; DNA: TGCGCCAGCAGCTCGTACGAGAGGGGGAATGAGCAGTTCTTC; CDR3: CASSSYERGNEQFF
D: .; J: TRBJ1-3; V: TRBV14; size: .; DNA: TGTGCCAGCAGCTCCCGGGACGGGATGCCTGGAAACACCATATATTTT; CDR3: CASSSRDGMPGNTIYF
D: TRBD2; J: TRBJ2-3; V: TRBV28; size: .; DNA: TGTGCCAGCAGTTTAACTCGGACTAGCGGACCTAGAGGCACAGATACGCAGTATTTT; CDR3: CASSLTRTSGPRGTDTQYF
D: .; J: TRBJ1-3; V: TRBV6-1; size: .; DNA: TGTGCCAGCAGTGAAGCAGGGGCCCGATCTGGAAACACCATATATTTT; CDR3: CASSEAGARSGNTIYF
D: TRBD2; J: TRBJ2-3; V: TRBV12-3/TRBV12-4; size: .; DNA: TGTGCCAGCAGTTTCGGGACTAGCAACGTAGATACGCAGTATTTT; CDR3: CASSFGTSNVDTQYF